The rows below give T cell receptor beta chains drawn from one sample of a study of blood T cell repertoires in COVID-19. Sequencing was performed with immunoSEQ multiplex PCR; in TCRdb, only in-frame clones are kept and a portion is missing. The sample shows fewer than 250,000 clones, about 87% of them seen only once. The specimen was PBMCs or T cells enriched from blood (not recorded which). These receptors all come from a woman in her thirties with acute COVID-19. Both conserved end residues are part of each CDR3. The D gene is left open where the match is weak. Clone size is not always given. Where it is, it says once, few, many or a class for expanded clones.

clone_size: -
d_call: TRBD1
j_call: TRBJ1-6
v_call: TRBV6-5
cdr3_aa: CASTPRTGGYSPLHF
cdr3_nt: TGTGCCAGCACCCCGCGGACAGGGGGGTATTCACCCCTCCACTTT

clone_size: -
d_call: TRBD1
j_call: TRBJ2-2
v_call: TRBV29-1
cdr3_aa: CSVGDRWAGELFF
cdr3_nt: TGCAGCGTGGGGGACAGGTGGGCCGGGGAGCTGTTTTTT

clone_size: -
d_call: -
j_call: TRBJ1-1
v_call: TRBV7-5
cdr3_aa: CARSLYATGRGTEAFF
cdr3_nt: TGTGCCAGAAGCCTTTACGCCACAGGGAGGGGGACTGAAGCTTTCTTT

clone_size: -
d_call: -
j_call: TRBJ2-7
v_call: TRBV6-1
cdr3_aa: CASSEHRRGTILNYEQYF
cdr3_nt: TGTGCCAGCAGTGAACATCGTAGAGGAACTATACTAAACTACGAGCAGTACTTC

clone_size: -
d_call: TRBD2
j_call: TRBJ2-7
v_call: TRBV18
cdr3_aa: CASSSPGGRNEQYF
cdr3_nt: TGTGCCAGCTCCTCTCCGGGGGGGCGAAACGAGCAGTACTTC

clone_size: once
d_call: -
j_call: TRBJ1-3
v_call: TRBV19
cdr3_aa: CASSMTDGNTIYF
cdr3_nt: TGTGCCAGTAGTATGACAGACGGAAACACCATATATTTT

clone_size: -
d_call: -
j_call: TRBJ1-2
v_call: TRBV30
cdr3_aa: CAWSSNPLAVGAGGYTF
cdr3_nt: TGTGCCTGGAGCAGCAACCCGCTAGCAGTGGGAGCGGGGGGCTACACCTTC

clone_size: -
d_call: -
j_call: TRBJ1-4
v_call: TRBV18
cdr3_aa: CASSRRAVNEKLFF
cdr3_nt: TGTGCCAGTTCCAGGCGAGCAGTTAATGAAAAACTGTTTTTT

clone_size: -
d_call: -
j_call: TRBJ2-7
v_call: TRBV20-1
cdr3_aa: CSASYHTYEQYF
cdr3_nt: TGCAGTGCTAGTTACCACACCTACGAGCAGTACTTC

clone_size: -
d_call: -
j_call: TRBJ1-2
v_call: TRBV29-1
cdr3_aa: CSVRTGYGYTF
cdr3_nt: TGCAGCGTCAGGACGGGGTATGGCTACACCTTC

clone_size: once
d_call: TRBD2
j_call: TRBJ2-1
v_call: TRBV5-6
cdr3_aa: CASSELAGGTLTYNEQFF
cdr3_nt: TGTGCCAGCAGCGAACTAGCGGGGGGGACATTAACCTACAATGAGCAGTTCTTC

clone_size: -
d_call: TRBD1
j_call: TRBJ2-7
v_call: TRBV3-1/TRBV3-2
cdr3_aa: CATSRDRGSYEQYF
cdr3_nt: TGTGCCACTTCCCGGGACAGGGGTTCCTACGAGCAGTACTTC

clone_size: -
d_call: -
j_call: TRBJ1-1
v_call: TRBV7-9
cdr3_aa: CASSPGSGEAFF
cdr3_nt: TGTGCCAGCAGCCCCGGGTCCGGTGAAGCTTTCTTT

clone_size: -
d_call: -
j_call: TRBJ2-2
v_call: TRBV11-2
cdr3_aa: CASSLGGRNTGELFF
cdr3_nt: TGTGCCAGCAGCTTAGGGGGCAGGAACACCGGGGAGCTGTTTTTT

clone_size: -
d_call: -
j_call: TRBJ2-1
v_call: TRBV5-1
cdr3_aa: CASSLPSEVEQFF
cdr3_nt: TGCGCCAGCAGCTTGCCTAGCGAGGTTGAGCAGTTCTTC

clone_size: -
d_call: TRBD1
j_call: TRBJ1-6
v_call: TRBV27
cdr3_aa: CASSAPPYRGTHNSPLHF
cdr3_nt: TGTGCCAGCAGTGCCCCCCCCTACAGGGGTACCCATAATTCACCCCTCCACTTT

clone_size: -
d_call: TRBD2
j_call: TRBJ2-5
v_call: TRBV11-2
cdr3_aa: CASSFGLDKETQYF
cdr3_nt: TGTGCCAGCAGCTTTGGACTAGATAAAGAGACCCAGTACTTC

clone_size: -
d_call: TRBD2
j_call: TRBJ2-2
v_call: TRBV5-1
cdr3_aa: CASSFGTSGVRTGELFF
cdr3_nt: TGCGCCAGCAGTTTCGGGACTAGCGGGGTTAGAACCGGGGAGCTGTTTTTT

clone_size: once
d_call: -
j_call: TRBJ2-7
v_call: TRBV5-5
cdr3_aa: CASASLRGGEQYF
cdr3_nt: TGTGCCAGCGCCTCACTGCGTGGAGGCGAGCAGTACTTC

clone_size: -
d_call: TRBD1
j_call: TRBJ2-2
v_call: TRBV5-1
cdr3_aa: CANYHRGRGGELFF
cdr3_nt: TGCGCAAACTACCACAGGGGGCGAGGCGGGGAGCTGTTTTTT

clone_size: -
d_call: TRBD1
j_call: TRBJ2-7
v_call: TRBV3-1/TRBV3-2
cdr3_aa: CASSHRDRGYEQYF
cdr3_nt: TGTGCCAGCAGCCACCGGGACAGGGGATACGAGCAGTACTTC

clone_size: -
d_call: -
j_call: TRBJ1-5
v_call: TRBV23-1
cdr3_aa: CASVRPGQPQHF
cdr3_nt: TGCGCCAGTGTACGACCGGGTCAGCCCCAGCATTTT

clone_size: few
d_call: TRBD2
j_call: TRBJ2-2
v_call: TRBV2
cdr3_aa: CASTTGTSGGAGELFF
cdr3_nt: TGTGCCAGCACTACCGGGACTAGCGGGGGGGCCGGGGAGCTGTTTTTT

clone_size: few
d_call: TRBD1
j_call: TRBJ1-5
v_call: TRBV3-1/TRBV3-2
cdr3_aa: CASSRQGGNQPQHF
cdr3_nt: TGTGCCAGCAGCCGACAGGGGGGCAATCAGCCCCAGCATTTT

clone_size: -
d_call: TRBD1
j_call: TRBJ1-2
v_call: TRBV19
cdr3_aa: CASSTLGQGRGYTF
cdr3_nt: TGTGCCAGTAGTACCCTTGGACAGGGACGGGGCTACACCTTC

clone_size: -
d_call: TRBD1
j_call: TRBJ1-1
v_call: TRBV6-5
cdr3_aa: CASSRGETEAFF
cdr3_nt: TGTGCCAGCAGCAGGGGGGAGACTGAAGCTTTCTTT

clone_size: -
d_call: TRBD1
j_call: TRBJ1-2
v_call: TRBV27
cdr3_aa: CASSLTGRNYGYTF
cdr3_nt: TGTGCCAGCTCCTTGACAGGGCGCAACTATGGCTACACCTTC

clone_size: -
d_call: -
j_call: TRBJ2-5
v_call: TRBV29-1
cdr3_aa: CSVARGPEETQYF
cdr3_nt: TGCAGCGTTGCGCGGGGGCCTGAAGAGACCCAGTACTTC

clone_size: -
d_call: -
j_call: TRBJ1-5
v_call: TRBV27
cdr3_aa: CASSWRIHQPQHF
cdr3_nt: TGTGCCAGCAGTTGGAGGATCCATCAGCCCCAGCATTTT

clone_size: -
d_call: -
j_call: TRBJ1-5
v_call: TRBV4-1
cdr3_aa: CASSPIGNQPQHF
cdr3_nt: TGCGCCAGCAGCCCAATAGGCAATCAGCCCCAGCATTTT

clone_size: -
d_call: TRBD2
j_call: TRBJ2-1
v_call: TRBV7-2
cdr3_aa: CASSPWGGVDNEQFF
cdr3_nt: TGTGCCAGCTCGCCTTGGGGGGGGGTCGACAATGAGCAGTTCTTC

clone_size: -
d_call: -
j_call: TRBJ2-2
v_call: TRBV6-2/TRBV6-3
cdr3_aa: CASSSMEGWTGELFF
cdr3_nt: TGTGCCAGCAGTTCTATGGAGGGTTGGACCGGGGAGCTGTTTTTT